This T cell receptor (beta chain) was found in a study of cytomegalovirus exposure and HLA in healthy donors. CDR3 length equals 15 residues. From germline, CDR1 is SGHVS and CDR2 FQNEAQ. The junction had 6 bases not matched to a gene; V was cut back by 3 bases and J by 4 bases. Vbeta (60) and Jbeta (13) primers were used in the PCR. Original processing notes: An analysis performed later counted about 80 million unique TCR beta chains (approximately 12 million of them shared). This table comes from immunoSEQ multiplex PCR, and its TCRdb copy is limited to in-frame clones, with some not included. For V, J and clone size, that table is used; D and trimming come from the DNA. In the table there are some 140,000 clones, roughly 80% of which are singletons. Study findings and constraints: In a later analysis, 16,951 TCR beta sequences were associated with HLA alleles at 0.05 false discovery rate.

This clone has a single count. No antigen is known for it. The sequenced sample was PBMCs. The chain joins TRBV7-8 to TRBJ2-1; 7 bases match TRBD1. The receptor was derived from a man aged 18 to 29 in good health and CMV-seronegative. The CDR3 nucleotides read TGTGCCAGCAGCTTGCGGACAGGTCAGTACAATGAGCAGTTCTTC. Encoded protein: CASSLRTGQYNEQFF.